This TCR beta chain emerged from a study of graft-versus-host responses after intestinal transplantation. About the study: Transplant types were multivisceral, liver-intestinal, or isolated intestinal. Every recipient had anti-thymocyte globulin induction and 2 to 4 years of tacrolimus plus steroids.

Regarding this clone: Its matching antigen is unknown.

Some clones are missing from TCRdb's copy, which holds only in-frame ones; the method was immunoSEQ multiplex PCR. The sample has fewer than 65,000 clones, around 89% seen once. CDR3 length: 15 amino acids. CDR1 is MNHNY and CDR2 is SVGAGI in the germline V gene (reference sequence). The junction had 9 bases not matched to a gene; V was cut back by 6 bases and J by 3 bases. The rearrangement uses TRBV6-6 and TRBJ2-7, with TRBD2 matching 9 bases. The TCR sequence derives from a human donor who was the organ donor for an intestinal transplant. Material: unstimulated CD4+ T cells sorted from spleen or lymph node cells, obtained before transplant. The DNA for the CDR3 is TGTGCCAGCAGCGCCACCGGGACTAGCTTCTACGAGCAGTACTTC. It translates to CASSATGTSFYEQYF.